This T cell receptor (beta chain) is from a study of T cells after yellow fever vaccination. A single record per CDR3 protein comes from TCRdb applying MiXCR to the 5' RACE reads. Here the sample spans nearly 300,000 distinct CDR3 sequences, around 9.3% being singletons. V lost 5 bases, J lost 5 bases, and 13 bases lay in between. The CDR3 consists of 14 residues. The germline gives CDR1 MDHEN, CDR2 SYDVKM. Sequences were derived from CD4+ T cells sorted from PBMCs, sampled 5 days after the yellow fever booster vaccination. This clonotype was sampled from a man aged 18 to 29 who received the YFV17D yellow fever vaccine. This chain uses TRBV28 with TRBJ2-1, with D perhaps TRBD2 (5 bases). CDR3 region: CASSVLDGNNEQFF. Written as DNA, the CDR3 is TGTGCCAGCAGTGTTCTGGACGGGAACAATGAGCAGTTCTTC.